The TCR beta chain under discussion was sequenced for a study of T cells after yellow fever vaccination. Study outcomes and limitations: Weaker overall, the secondary response nonetheless peaked faster (day 5 versus 15). Overlap between CD4 and CD8 compartments was detected for a small share of clonotypes.

This clonotype was found a few times. Its antigen is not identified. Synthesis of TCR cDNA relied on 5'RACE template switching, which attached a universal primer site and UMIs. Each CDR3 protein gets one entry after TCRdb re-called the 5' RACE reads with MiXCR. The sample gives under 500,000 distinct CDR3 sequences, around 20% of which show up once; 18% is in the top ten. The CDR3 is 12 amino acids. The V end was cut by 5 bases, the J end by 3 bases, with 6 bases between. Germline CDR1 reads KGHDR; CDR2 reads SFDVKD. The sample here was PBMCs, taken before the yellow fever booster vaccination. The clonotype originates from a man younger than 30 who received the YFV17D yellow fever vaccine. This chain links TRBV24-1 with TRBJ2-5; no clear D. CDR3 sequence (DNA): TGTGCCACCAGTGCACTCGAAGAGACCCAGTACTTC. This sequence encodes CATSALEETQYF.